This T cell receptor (beta chain) was profiled in a study of T cell repertoires in cytomegalovirus infection. Study-wide background: Selection of CMV epitopes for the study included recently identified HLA-C-restricted and well-studied HLA-B-restricted ones. CMV infection together with matching HLA type was indicated by public TCR beta signatures.

TCRdb reanalysed the reads using MiXCR and keeps one entry per CDR3 protein. There are around 750,000 distinct CDR3 sequences in the sample; around a third occur only once, and 9.5% to 15% lies in the top ten. The CDR3 is made up of 14 amino acids. The trim removed 8 bases at V and 8 bases at J, leaving 9 bases unmatched. Germline V gene sequence: CDR1 SNHLY, CDR2 FYNNEI. This clonotype was observed a few times. Its antigen remains unidentified. Whole-study findings and limits: CMV-specific HLA-C-restricted TCR beta clonotypes dominated the ex vivo response. Identification of carriers of CMV plus the relevant HLA was performed using cumulative public TCR beta family frequency.

This clonotype originated in a human donor in good health (CMV status not recorded). Some clones in this sample may be carry-over from other donors' samples. The sample here was cultured CD8+ T cells from PBMCs, taken from culture after CMV antigen stimulation. The chain employs TRBV2 and TRBJ1-2, with 12 bases lining up with TRBD1. The CDR3 spells CASDPGQGAGGYTF. The CDR3 DNA reads as TGTGCCAGCGATCCGGGACAGGGGGCTGGAGGCTACACCTTC.